This T cell receptor beta chain was identified in a study of vaccination and CD4 T cells after COVID-19. In regard to this clonotype: The antigen is unknown.

The V segment lost 8 bases and the J segment 5 bases; nucleotides outside the gene matches: 9. This CDR3 spans 15 amino acids. Germline V gives CDR1 SQVTM, CDR2 ANQGSEA. Cultured CD4+ T cell DNA underwent sequencing with the Oncomine TCR Beta short-read assay. Each CDR3 protein gets one entry after TCRdb re-called the PCR reads with MiXCR. Among more than 20,000 distinct CDR3 sequences listed, approximately 50% were seen once. Documented treatment: roughly 10-day PBMC culture with coronavirus spike peptide pools or control peptides (ViraFEST assay). This clonotype was obtained from a human donor who had recovered from COVID-19. The chain carries TRBV29-1 and TRBJ2-3, with TRBD2 identical over 14 bases. The material sequenced was CD4+ T cells from blood, cultured in vitro. The chain's CDR3 is CSLSGLAGEGDTQYF. The CDR3 nucleotides read TGCAGCCTCTCGGGACTAGCGGGAGAGGGAGATACGCAGTATTTT.